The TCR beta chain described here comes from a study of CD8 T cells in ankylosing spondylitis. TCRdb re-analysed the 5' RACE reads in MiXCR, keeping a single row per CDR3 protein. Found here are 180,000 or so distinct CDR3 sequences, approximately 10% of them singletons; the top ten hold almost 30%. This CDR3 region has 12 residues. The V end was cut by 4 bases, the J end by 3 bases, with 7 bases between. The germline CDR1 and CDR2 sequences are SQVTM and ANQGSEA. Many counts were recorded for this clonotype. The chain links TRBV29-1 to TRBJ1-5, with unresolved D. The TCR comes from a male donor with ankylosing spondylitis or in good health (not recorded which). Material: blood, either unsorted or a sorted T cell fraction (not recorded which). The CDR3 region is CSVAGSNQPQHF. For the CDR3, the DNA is TGCAGCGTTGCTGGTTCCAATCAGCCCCAGCATTTT.